The T cell receptor (beta chain) under discussion was sequenced for a study of cytomegalovirus exposure and HLA in healthy donors. For the study at large: Ancestry clustering placed about 86% of approximately 370 genotyped donors in the Caucasian-associated cluster.

As to this clone: Its specificity is not known.

CDR3 length: 14 amino acids. The germline V gene encodes CDR1 SGHRS and CDR2 YFSETQ. Trimming removed 0 bases from V and 3 bases from J; junction bases left unmatched: 1. General study findings and limits: Most of the TCR beta V segments (in an earlier analysis) were productive either about 87% or about 30% of the time. Per a later analysis, HLA-associated TCR beta chains showed more clonal expansion than other, equally common TCR beta chains.

PCR amplification relied on 60 Vbeta primers (plus 13 Jbeta primers). Original processing methods: Roughly 80 million unique TCR beta chains, 9.5 million to 14 million shared, were counted in a later analysis. TCRdb keeps only in-frame clones here, not all; method: immunoSEQ multiplex PCR. That table gives V, J and clone size, and the DNA gave D and trimming. The sample data list around 100,000 clones. This receptor was identified in a man aged 40-49 years in good health and CMV-seropositive. V and J are TRBV5-1 and TRBJ1-2; 8 positions agree with TRBD1. Sequencing was carried out using PBMCs. Here the CDR3 DNA reads TGCGCCAGCAGCTTGGTGACAGGGGACTATGGCTACACCTTC. Translated: CASSLVTGDYGYTF.